The 17 T cell receptor beta chains listed next were all sequenced from one sample in a study of T cell responses to AZD1222 COVID-19 vaccine. The repertoire was sequenced with immunoSEQ multiplex PCR; TCRdb's copy has only in-frame clones and lacks some. Among 150,000 to 170,000 clones listed, less than 90% were seen once. The specimen comprised peripheral blood, sampled on day 0 of AZD1222 vaccination. These TCRs come from an adult in good health.

This chain links TRBV5-1 with TRBJ2-7; no clear D gene. Looked up from germline, CDR1 is SGHRS and CDR2 is YFSETQ. Trimming took 0 bases from V and 2 from J, leaving 6 bases between them. CDR3 length: 13 residues. The CDR3: CASSLGNTYEQYF. The CDR3 DNA reads TGCGCCAGCAGCTTGGGGAATACCTACGAGCAGTACTTC.

This sequence joins TRBV6-5 and TRBJ2-3; D not resolved. Between the trimmed V and J ends, which lost 3 bases and 0 bases, there was a span of 7 bases. The CDR3 loop spans 14 amino acids. CDR1 and CDR2 from the germline V gene are MNHEY and SVGAGI. CDR3 region: CASSYSSSTDTQYF. CDR3 nucleotides: TGTGCCAGCAGTTATAGTTCTAGCACAGATACGCAGTATTTT.

The gene calls are TRBV28 and TRBJ2-2; TRBD2 matches at 9 bases. Germline V gene sequence: CDR1 MDHEN, CDR2 SYDVKM. The ends lost 6 bases at V and 1 base at J; junction bases unmatched: 3. The CDR3 consists of 15 residues. The CDR3: CASRLSGGNTGELFF. DNA for the CDR3: TGTGCCAGCAGACTTAGCGGGGGGAACACCGGGGAGCTGTTTTTT.

The chain couples TRBV6-5 to TRBJ1-1; 7 nucleotides agree with TRBD1. The V gene end was trimmed by 5 bases and the J gene end by 3 bases; junction bases not matched to a gene: 9. This CDR3 is built from 15 residues. Germline V gene data show CDR1 as MNHEY and CDR2 as SVGAGI. The CDR3 coding sequence is TGTGCCAGCAGTCCCTTGCGACAGGGATACACTGAAGCTTTCTTT. It encodes CASSPLRQGYTEAFF.

J is TRBJ1-5 and V is TRBV24-1; 8 nucleotides line up with TRBD1. Germline V CDR1 and CDR2: KGHDR, SFDVKD. This CDR3 contains 15 residues. Trimming cost V 3 bases and J 9 bases; bases outside gene matches: 9. CDR3 residues: CATSDPGQGTGPQHF. As DNA, the CDR3 is TGTGCCACCAGTGATCCAGGACAGGGTACGGGGCCCCAGCATTTT.

This chain uses TRBV5-1 with TRBJ2-2; D might be TRBD1 (7 bases). V was trimmed by 3 bases and J by 3 bases, leaving 15 bases between them. This CDR3 region has 16 residues. Germline V gene sequence: CDR1 SGHRS, CDR2 YFSETQ. Written as DNA, the CDR3 is TGCGCCAGCAGCTCACTGGAGGGGGCCCACACCGGGGAGCTGTTTTTT. This gives the protein CASSSLEGAHTGELFF.

The chain employs TRBV4-3 and TRBJ1-6; TRBD1 matches 9 bases. This CDR3 spans 15 amino acids. Per germline, CDR1 LGHNA and CDR2 YSLEER. V shed 3 bases and J 7 bases; nucleotides not matched to a gene: 4. In DNA form, the CDR3 reads TGCGCCAGCAGCCAGATGACAGGGGGGAATTCACCCCTCCACTTT. It specifies CASSQMTGGNSPLHF.

This clone was recorded a few times. This sequence joins TRBV5-1 and TRBJ2-7, with 10 nucleotides matching TRBD1. The junction had 11 bases not matched to a gene; V was cut back by 5 bases and J by 6 bases. Germline V gene sequence: CDR1 SGHRS, CDR2 YFSETQ. CDR3 size: 15 residues. The CDR3 is CASSSTDRGPSEQYF. CDR3 in DNA: TGCGCCAGCAGTTCCACCGACAGGGGGCCCTCCGAGCAGTACTTC.

Comment on this clone: This sample also contains other DNA sequences that code for the same CDR3. V and J are TRBV6-5 and TRBJ1-1; possibly TRBD1 for D (6 bases). Trimming stripped 0 bases from V and 4 bases from J, with 9 bases between. In germline, CDR1 is MNHEY, CDR2 SVGAGI. This CDR3 is built from 14 residues. CDR3 nucleotide sequence: TGTGCCAGCAGTTACTCAACAGGGAGCACTGAAGCTTTCTTT. This sequence encodes CASSYSTGSTEAFF.

The chain uses TRBV12-3 or TRBV12-4 and TRBJ2-1; TRBD2 matches 7 bases. V lost 3 bases and J lost 8; bases outside the gene matches: 4. CDR3 length: 13 amino acids. CDR3 sequence: CASSLEGGDEQFF. The CDR3 DNA reads as TGTGCCAGCAGTTTGGAGGGAGGGGATGAGCAGTTCTTC.

The chain couples TRBV11-1 to TRBJ1-2, with 8 bases that match TRBD1. Germline V lookup: CDR1 SGHAT, CDR2 FQDESV (reference sequence). V trimming: 5 bases; J trimming: 2 bases; junction bases outside the gene matches: 10. The CDR3 has 16 residues. The CDR3 here is CASSIGSQGANYGYTF. The DNA of the CDR3 is TGTGCCAGCAGCATAGGATCCCAGGGGGCCAACTATGGCTACACCTTC.

A few counts support this clone. The chain employs TRBV4-1 and TRBJ1-2; 7 positions match TRBD1. The CDR3 covers 16 residues. The junction had 8 bases not matched to a gene; V was cut back by 3 bases and J by 1 base. Germline CDR1 MGHRA, CDR2 YSYEKL. The CDR3 spells CASSQAGTEVNYGYTF. CDR3 bases: TGCGCCAGCAGCCAGGCCGGGACAGAAGTTAACTATGGCTACACCTTC.

This clone was seen just once. The chain has TRBV7-8 and TRBJ2-5; 7 bases align to TRBD2. The CDR3 runs to 14 residues. The trim removed 5 bases at V and 2 bases at J, leaving 5 bases unmatched. Germline V gene lookup returns CDR1 SGHVS and CDR2 FQNEAQ. The CDR3 DNA is TGTGCCAGCAGCCCCGTGGGGGGGCAAGAGACCCAGTACTTC. This sequence encodes CASSPVGGQETQYF.

V gene TRBV19 combines with J gene TRBJ2-4; weak D call: TRBD1 (6 bases). V lost 5 bases to trimming and J lost 8 bases, with 19 bases between them. Germline-derived CDR1 and CDR2 are LNHDA and SQIVND (reference sequence). CDR3 length equals 15 residues. CDR3 nucleotides: TGTGCCAGTAGTCTTACACCCGCCAGGGGAGACATTCAGTACTTC. Its protein product is CASSLTPARGDIQYF.

The chain carries TRBV6-4 and TRBJ1-3; D gene ambiguous. The germline V gene encodes CDR1 MRHNA and CDR2 SNTAGT. This CDR3 spans 15 amino acids. The V end lost 6 bases, the J end lost 3 bases, and 15 bases lay between the germline ends. The chain's CDR3 is CASSPPFFCGNTIYF. In DNA form, the CDR3 reads TGTGCCAGCAGCCCTCCCTTTTTTTGTGGAAACACCATATATTTT.

The V and J genes are TRBV15 and TRBJ2-7; D gene uncertain. Germline V gene sequence: CDR1 LNHNV, CDR2 YYDKDF (reference sequence). The CDR3 extends over 14 amino acids. The V gene lost 0 bases and the J gene lost 2 bases, with 8 bases spanning the gap. This chain's CDR3 is CATSRDRGTYEQYF. The CDR3 DNA follows: TGTGCCACCAGCAGAGATCGTGGTACCTACGAGCAGTACTTC.

This chain connects TRBV6-2 or TRBV6-3 to TRBJ2-7, with unresolved D. Deletions cut 0 bases from V and 6 bases from J, with 18 bases between. There are 16 residues in the CDR3. Germline-derived CDR1 and CDR2 are MNHEY and SVGEGT. CDR3 amino acids: CASSYSPTGGRIEQYF. DNA of the CDR3: TGTGCCAGCAGTTACTCTCCCACGGGCGGTAGGATCGAGCAGTACTTC.